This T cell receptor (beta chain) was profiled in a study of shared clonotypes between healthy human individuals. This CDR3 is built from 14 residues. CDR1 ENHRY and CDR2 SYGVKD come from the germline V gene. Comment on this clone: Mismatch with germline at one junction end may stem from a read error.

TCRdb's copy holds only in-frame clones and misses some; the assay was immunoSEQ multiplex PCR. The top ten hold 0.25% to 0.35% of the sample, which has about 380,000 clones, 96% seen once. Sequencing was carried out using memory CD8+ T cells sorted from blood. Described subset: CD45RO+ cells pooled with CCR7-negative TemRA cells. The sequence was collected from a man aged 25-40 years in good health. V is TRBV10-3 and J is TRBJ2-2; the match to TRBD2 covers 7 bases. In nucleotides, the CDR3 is TGTGCCACCAGTGAGCGGGAGAACACCGGGGAGCTGTTTTTT. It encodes CATSERENTGELFF.